This T cell receptor beta chain is from a study of blood T cell repertoires in COVID-19. Study as a whole: Specimens from acute and convalescent COVID-19 originated in the United States, Italy and Spain.

In the authors' methods: Researchers report that nucleated cell counts were estimated from reference gene primer amplification. Repertoires were generated with immunoSEQ multiplex PCR, while TCRdb's copy carries only in-frame clones and drops some. Clone size and the V and J calls come from that table; the DNA yielded D and trimming. The table records about 180,000 clones, over 75% of them present only once. Participants were aged roughly 18 to 90 years, lived in roughly 23 US areas, and enrolled virtually. Donors were grouped by their self-reported clinical history. Germline V lookup: CDR1 SNHLY, CDR2 FYNNEI. Deletions cut 8 bases from V and 7 bases from J, with 15 bases between. This CDR3 is 14 amino acids long.

The TCR comes from a human donor with acute COVID-19. The donor label of this sample is uncertain. Sequencing used PBMCs or T cells enriched from blood (not recorded which). The V call is TRBV2, the J call TRBJ1-6; D is possibly TRBD1 (5 bases). CDR3 nucleotide sequence: TGTGCCAGCCTAGGGGACGGGAGAAATTCACCCCTCCACTTT. It codes for CASLGDGRNSPLHF.